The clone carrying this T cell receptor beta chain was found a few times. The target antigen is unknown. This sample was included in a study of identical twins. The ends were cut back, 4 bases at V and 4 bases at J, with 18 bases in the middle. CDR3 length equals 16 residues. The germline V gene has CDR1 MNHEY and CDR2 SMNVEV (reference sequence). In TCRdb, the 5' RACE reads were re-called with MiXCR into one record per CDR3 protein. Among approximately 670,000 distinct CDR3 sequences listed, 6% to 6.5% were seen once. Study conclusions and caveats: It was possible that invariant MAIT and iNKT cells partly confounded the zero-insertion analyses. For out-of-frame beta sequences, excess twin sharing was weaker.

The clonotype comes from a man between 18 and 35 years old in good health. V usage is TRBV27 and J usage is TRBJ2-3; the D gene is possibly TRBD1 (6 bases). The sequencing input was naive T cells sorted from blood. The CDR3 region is CASSSRQVGAPDTQYF. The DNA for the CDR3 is TGTGCCAGCAGTTCGAGACAGGTTGGGGCCCCAGATACGCAGTATTTT.